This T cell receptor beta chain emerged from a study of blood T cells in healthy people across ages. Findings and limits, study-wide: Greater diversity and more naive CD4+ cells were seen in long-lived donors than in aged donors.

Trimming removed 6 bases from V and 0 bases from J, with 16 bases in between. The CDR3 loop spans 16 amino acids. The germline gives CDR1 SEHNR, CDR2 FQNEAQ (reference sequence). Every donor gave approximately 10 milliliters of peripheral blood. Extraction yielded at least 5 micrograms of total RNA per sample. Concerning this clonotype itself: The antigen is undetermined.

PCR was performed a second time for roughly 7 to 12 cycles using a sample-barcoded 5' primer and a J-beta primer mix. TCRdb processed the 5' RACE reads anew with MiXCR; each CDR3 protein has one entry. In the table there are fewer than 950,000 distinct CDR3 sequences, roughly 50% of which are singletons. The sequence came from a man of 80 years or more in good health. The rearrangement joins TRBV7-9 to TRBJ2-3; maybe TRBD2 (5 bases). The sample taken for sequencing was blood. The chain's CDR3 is CASREPQRTSTDTQYF. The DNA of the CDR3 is TGTGCCAGCAGGGAACCGCAGCGGACTAGCACAGATACGCAGTATTTT. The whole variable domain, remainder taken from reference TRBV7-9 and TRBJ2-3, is DTGVSQNPRHKITKRGQNVTFRCDPISEHNRLYWYRQTLGQGPEFLTYFQNEAQLEKSRLLSDRFSAERPKGSFSTLEIQRTEQGDSAMYLCASREPQRTSTDTQYFGPGTRLTVL.